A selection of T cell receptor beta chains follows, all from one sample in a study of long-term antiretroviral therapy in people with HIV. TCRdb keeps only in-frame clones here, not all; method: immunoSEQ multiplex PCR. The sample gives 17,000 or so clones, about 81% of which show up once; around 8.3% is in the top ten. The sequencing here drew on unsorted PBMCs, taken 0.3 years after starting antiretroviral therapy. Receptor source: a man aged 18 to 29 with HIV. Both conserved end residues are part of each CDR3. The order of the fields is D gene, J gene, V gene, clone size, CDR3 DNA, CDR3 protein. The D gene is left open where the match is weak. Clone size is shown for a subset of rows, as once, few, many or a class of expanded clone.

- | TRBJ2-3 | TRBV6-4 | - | TGTGCCAGCAGTGACTCGACCACAGATACGCAGTATTTT | CASSDSTTDTQYF
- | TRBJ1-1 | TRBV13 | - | TGTGCCAGCAGCGACGGCACTGAAGCTTTCTTT | CASSDGTEAFF
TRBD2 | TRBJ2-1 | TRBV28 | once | TGTGCCAGCAATTCCGGGGGGGGCTCCGATGAGCAGTTCTTC | CASNSGGGSDEQFF
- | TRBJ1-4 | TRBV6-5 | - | TGTGCCAGCAGAGACCAGGGTGAAGATGAAAAACTGTTTTTT | CASRDQGEDEKLFF
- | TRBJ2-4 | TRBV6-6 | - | TGTGCCAGCACCTCGGCCCTATACAATAAGAGCATTCAGTACTTC | CASTSALYNKSIQYF
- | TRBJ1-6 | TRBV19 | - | TGTGCCAGTAGGACTGGGGGAAGTGATTCACCCCTCCACTTT | CASRTGGSDSPLHF
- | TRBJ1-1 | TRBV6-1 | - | TGTGCCAGCTTAAAGAACACTGAAGCTTTCTTT | CASLKNTEAFF
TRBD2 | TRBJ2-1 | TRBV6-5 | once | TGTGCCAGCAGCCCCACTAGCGGGGACTCCAATGAGCAGTTCTTC | CASSPTSGDSNEQFF
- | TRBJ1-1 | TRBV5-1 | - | TGCGCCAGCAGCTTAGAGGACATTCGGGGAGAAGCTTTCTTT | CASSLEDIRGEAFF
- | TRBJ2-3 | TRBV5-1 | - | TGCGCCAGCAGCCTTCGTGGTTTTACGTGGGGGTCTAGCACAGATACGCAGTATTTT | CASSLRGFTWGSSTDTQYF
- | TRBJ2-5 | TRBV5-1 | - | TGCGCCAGCAGCTCCCCCCTCGGCGGGGCTCAAGAGACCCAGTACTTC | CASSSPLGGAQETQYF
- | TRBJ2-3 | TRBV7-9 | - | TGTGCCAGCAGCTTAGTTCATGGGGGTTTCACAGATACGCAGTATTTT | CASSLVHGGFTDTQYF
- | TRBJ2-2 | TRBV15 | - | TGTGCCACCAGAGTCCCTGGGTCCGGGGAGCTGTTTTTT | CATRVPGSGELFF
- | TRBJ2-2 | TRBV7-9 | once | TGTGCCAGCAGCTTAATTAGTACCGGGGAGCTGTTTTTT | CASSLISTGELFF
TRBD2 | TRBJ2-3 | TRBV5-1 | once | TGCGCCAGCAGCACCGGGACTAGCGAGACAGATACGCAGTATTTT | CASSTGTSETDTQYF
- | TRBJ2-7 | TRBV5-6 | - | TGTGCCAGCAGCCTGCCAGGGGAATTCTACGAGCAGTACTTC | CASSLPGEFYEQYF
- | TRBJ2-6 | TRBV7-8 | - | TGTGCCAGCAGCTTAGTGATTTCTGGGGCCAACGTCCTGACTTTC | CASSLVISGANVLTF
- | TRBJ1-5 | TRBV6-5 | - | TGTGCCAGCAGTTCGGGGTACTATCAGCCCCAGCATTTT | CASSSGYYQPQHF
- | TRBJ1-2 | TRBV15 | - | TGTGCCACCAGCGGCCGACAGAAGTTTCGTGGCTACACCTTC | CATSGRQKFRGYTF
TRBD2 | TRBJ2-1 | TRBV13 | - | TGTGCCAGCAGCTCGTTCCATAGCGGGGGGGAATACAATGAGCAGTTCTTC | CASSSFHSGGEYNEQFF
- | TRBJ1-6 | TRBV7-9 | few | TGTGCCAGCATCAACAGTCTGGGTAATTCACCCCTCCACTTT | CASINSLGNSPLHF
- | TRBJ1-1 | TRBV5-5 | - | TGTGCCAGCAGCCCCCAAGTAGAGACTGAAGCTTTCTTT | CASSPQVETEAFF
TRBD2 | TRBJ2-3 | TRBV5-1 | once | TGCGCCAGCAGCTTGCAGGCTAGCGGGGGCACAGATACGCAGTATTTT | CASSLQASGGTDTQYF
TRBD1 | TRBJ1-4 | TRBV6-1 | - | TGTGCCAGCAGTGAAGGAGGGGGCTCAACTAATGAAAAACTGTTTTTT | CASSEGGGSTNEKLFF
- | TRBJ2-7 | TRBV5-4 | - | TGTGCCAGCAGCTACCCCCCCCTGGGCCCGTACTTC | CASSYPPLGPYF
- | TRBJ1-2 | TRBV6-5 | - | TGTGCCAGCAGTTACTCAAGACAGAACTATGGCTACACCTTC | CASSYSRQNYGYTF
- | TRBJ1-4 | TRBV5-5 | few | TGTGCCAGCAGCTTGGGATTCGGGACTCAAAATGAAAAACTGTTTTTT | CASSLGFGTQNEKLFF
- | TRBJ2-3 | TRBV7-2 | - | TGTGCCAGCAGCTTAGTTGGCCCTACTCCCACAGATACGCAGTATTTT | CASSLVGPTPTDTQYF
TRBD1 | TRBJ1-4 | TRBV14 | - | TGTGCCAGCAGCCGCCGGTTAGGTCAGGGGGTCGGAAAACTGTTTTTT | CASSRRLGQGVGKLFF
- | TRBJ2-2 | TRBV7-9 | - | TGTGCCAGCAGCTCGACAGTGAACACCGGGGAGCTGTTTTTT | CASSSTVNTGELFF
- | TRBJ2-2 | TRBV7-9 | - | TGTGCCAGCAGGAGGGAAACCGGGGAGCTGTTTTTT | CASRRETGELFF
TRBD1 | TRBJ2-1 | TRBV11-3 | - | TGTGCCAGCAGCTTAGATTGGGACAGTAATGACAATGAGCAGTTCTTC | CASSLDWDSNDNEQFF
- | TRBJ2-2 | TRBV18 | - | TGTGCCAGCTCCCCCCGGACAGTTCCTAACACCGGGGAGCTGTTTTTT | CASSPRTVPNTGELFF
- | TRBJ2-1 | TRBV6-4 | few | TGTGCCAGCAGTGAAAAGGACGCTAGTGAGCAGTTCTTC | CASSEKDASEQFF
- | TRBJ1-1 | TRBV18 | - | TGTGCCAGCTCCGCCCCCAAGAACACTGAAGCTTTCTTT | CASSAPKNTEAFF
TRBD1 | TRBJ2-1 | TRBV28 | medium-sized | TGTGCCAGCAGTTCTCTAACAGGGGGCAATGAGCAGTTCTTC | CASSSLTGGNEQFF
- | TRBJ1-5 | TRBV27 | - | TGTGCCAGCTCCGCGGTAGACAGCCCGGATCAGCCCCAGCATTTT | CASSAVDSPDQPQHF
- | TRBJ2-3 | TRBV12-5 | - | TGTGCTAGTGGCGTACAGGGTGGTCCCACAGATACGCAGTATTTT | CASGVQGGPTDTQYF
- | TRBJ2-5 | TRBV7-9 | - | TGTGCCAGCAGCTCCCCGATCACAGGGAGGGTCAAGACCCAGTACTTC | CASSSPITGRVKTQYF
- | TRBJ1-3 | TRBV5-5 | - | TGTGCCAGCAGCTTGTATCAGAGTTACTCTGGAAACACCATATATTTT | CASSLYQSYSGNTIYF
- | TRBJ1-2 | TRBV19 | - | TGTGCCAGTATCAACTTGGGGGGCTATGGCTACACCTTC | CASINLGGYGYTF
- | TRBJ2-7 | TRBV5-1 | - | TGCGCCAGCAGCTGGGATCCGGGGCAAGCCTACGAGCAGTACTTC | CASSWDPGQAYEQYF
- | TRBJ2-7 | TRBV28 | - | TGTGCCAGCAGGGCCCTGACCTTTTCCTACGAGCAGTACTTC | CASRALTFSYEQYF
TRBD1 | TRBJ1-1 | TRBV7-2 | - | TGTGCCAGCAGCTTAGCGGGACAGGGAAGAGATGGGGACACTGAAGCTTTCTTT | CASSLAGQGRDGDTEAFF
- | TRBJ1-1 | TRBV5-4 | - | TGTGCCAGCAGCTTGCAGGGTTACACTGAAGCTTTCTTT | CASSLQGYTEAFF
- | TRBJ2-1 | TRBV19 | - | TGTGCCAGTAGTCCGGCAGAATACAATGAGCAGTTCTTC | CASSPAEYNEQFF
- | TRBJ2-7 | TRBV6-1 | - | TGTGCCAGCACAATAGGGACCTACGAGCAGTACTTC | CASTIGTYEQYF
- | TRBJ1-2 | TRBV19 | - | TGTGCCAGTAGTATAGCTCTTAACTATGGCTACACCTTC | CASSIALNYGYTF
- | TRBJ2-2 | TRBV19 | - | TGTGCCAGTAGTATAGTAGCCGCGAACACCGGGGAGCTGTTTTTT | CASSIVAANTGELFF
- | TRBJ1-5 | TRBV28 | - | TGTGCCAGCAGACCCTTAGATAGCAATCAGCCCCAGCATTTT | CASRPLDSNQPQHF
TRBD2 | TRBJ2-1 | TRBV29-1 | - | TGCAGCGTTCTAGCGGGGGGGCTTGAGCAGTTCTTC | CSVLAGGLEQFF